This TCR beta chain is drawn from a study of cytomegalovirus exposure and HLA in healthy donors. Looking at the study overall: Some 90 million unique TCRs from HLA-typed donors were held in an early data release.

General study results and limits: Analysis performed later found 15,000 or so TCR beta sequences associated with HLA alleles at 0.05 false discovery rate. Owing to their indistinguishability, certain V segments, notably TRBV6-2 and TRBV6-3, were excluded.

Amplification used 60 Vbeta primers and 13 Jbeta primers. Profiling relied on immunoSEQ multiplex PCR, and the TCRdb table lists in-frame clones only, not all of them. The sample has fewer than 110,000 clones, under 80% seen once. Trimming removed 5 bases from V and 9 bases from J; junction bases left unmatched: 5. The CDR3 runs to 13 residues. Germline CDR1 and CDR2: SGHTA and FQGNSA. As to this clone: Its antigen remains unidentified.

Sequenced input: PBMCs. The receptor comes from a man in his forties in good health and CMV-seronegative. The chain uses TRBV7-2 and TRBJ2-1; 9 bases match TRBD1. The chain's CDR3 is CASSMGTGREQFF. CDR3 coding DNA: TGTGCCAGCAGCATGGGGACAGGGCGTGAGCAGTTCTTC.